These 6 T cell receptor beta chains were all obtained from the same sample, sequenced in a study of blood T cells in healthy people across ages. A J-beta primer mix and a sample-barcoded 5' primer were used in a second PCR of roughly 6 to 11 cycles. One entry per CDR3 protein, called by TCRdb with MiXCR from the 5' RACE reads. The sample records 750,000 to 1,000,000 distinct CDR3 sequences, roughly 28% being singletons. The same data also contributed to another study, on T cells of mothers and their children.

Specimen: blood. The receptor set was obtained from a woman in her thirties or forties in good health.

This clonotype was seen repeatedly, ten times or more. The CDR3 region has the DNA TGCGCCAGCAGCCAAGAACTAGCGGGGGGTGCGTACCAAGAGACCCAGTACTTC. Its protein product is CASSQELAGGAYQETQYF. V usage is TRBV4-1 and J usage is TRBJ2-5; TRBD2 matches at 12 bases. Germline values: CDR1 MGHRA, CDR2 YSYEKL. With V trimmed by 0 bases and J by 0 bases, 5 bases remained unmatched. The CDR3 runs 18 residues.

This clonotype was picked up a small number of times. The genes are TRBV5-1 and TRBJ2-7; 8 bases are shared with TRBD2. This CDR3 region has 16 residues. CDR1 and CDR2 from the germline V gene are SGHRS and YFSETQ. V was pared by 2 bases and J by 0 bases, with 7 bases of the junction left unmatched. CDR3 protein: CASSFSGGLSSYEQYF. CDR3 DNA sequence: TGCGCCAGCAGCTTCAGCGGGGGCCTTAGCTCCTACGAGCAGTACTTC.

The V call is TRBV7-3, the J call TRBJ2-3; no reliable D call. Germline loops: CDR1 SGHTA, CDR2 FQGTGA. The CDR3 runs 13 residues. The ends were cut back, 5 bases at V and 5 bases at J, with 11 bases in the middle. In DNA form, the CDR3 reads TGTGCCAGCAGCCCTAACCGGTTAGATACGCAGTATTTT. This codes for CASSPNRLDTQYF.

This chain connects TRBV5-1 to TRBJ1-1; D might be TRBD1 (6 bases). V lost 1 base and J lost 3, with 10 bases in between. The CDR3 runs to 14 residues. Germline assignment: CDR1 SGHRS and CDR2 YFSETQ. The CDR3 sequence: CASSLTGTHTEAFF. The CDR3 nucleotides are TGCGCCAGCAGCTTGACCGGGACACACACTGAAGCTTTCTTT.

V usage is TRBV27 and J usage is TRBJ1-3, with TRBD1 identical over 10 bases. Germline assignment: CDR1 MNHEY and CDR2 SMNVEV (reference sequence). V was pared by 2 bases and J by 0 bases, with 4 bases of the junction left unmatched. The CDR3 has 17 amino acids. The CDR3 sequence: CASSLKGQGFSGNTIYF. As DNA, the CDR3 is TGTGCCAGCAGTTTAAAGGGACAGGGGTTCTCTGGAAACACCATATATTTT.

This clonotype has only a few counts. J is TRBJ2-2 and V is TRBV20-1; weak D call: TRBD1 (6 bases). Trimming removed 0 bases from V and 3 bases from J, with 17 bases in between. Germline assignment: CDR1 DFQATT and CDR2 SNEGSKA (reference sequence). The CDR3 is 17 residues long. The CDR3 nucleotides read TGCAGTGCTAGAGACCTAAATCAGAACAGGGACACCGGGGAGCTGTTTTTT. Protein product: CSARDLNQNRDTGELFF.